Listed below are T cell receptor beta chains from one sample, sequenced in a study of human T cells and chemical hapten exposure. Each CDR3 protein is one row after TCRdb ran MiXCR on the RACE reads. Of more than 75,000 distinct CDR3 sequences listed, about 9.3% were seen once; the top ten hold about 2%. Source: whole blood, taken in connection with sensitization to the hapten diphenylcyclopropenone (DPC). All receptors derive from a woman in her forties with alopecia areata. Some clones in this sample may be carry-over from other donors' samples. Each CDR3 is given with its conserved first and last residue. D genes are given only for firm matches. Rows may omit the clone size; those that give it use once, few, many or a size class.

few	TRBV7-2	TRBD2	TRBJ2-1	CASSPRGLAVYNEQFF	TGTGCCAGCAGCCCACGGGGACTAGCGGTTTACAATGAGCAGTTCTTC
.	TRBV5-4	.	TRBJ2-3	CASSLRSGADTQYF	TGTGCCAGCAGCTTGAGATCGGGGGCTGATACGCAGTATTTT
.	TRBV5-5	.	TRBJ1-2	CASSLERGTYGYTF	TGTGCCAGCAGCTTGGAACGGGGGACCTATGGCTACACCTTC
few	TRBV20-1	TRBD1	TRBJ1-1	CSAWTGLIAEAFF	TGCAGTGCCTGGACAGGGCTAATCGCTGAAGCTTTCTTT
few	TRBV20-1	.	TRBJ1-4	CSASYRELFF	TGCAGTGCTAGTTACAGGGAACTGTTTTTT
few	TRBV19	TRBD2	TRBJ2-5	CASSIGLAGAQETQYF	TGTGCCAGTAGTATTGGACTAGCGGGAGCCCAAGAGACCCAGTACTTC
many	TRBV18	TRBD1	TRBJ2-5	CASSRDRQETQYF	TGTGCCAGCTCACGGGACAGACAAGAGACCCAGTACTTC
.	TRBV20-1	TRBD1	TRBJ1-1	CSARKLPGGETEAFF	TGCAGTGCTAGAAAACTCCCAGGGGGGGAAACTGAAGCTTTCTTT
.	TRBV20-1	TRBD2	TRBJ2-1	CSARPGLAGFPEQFF	TGCAGTGCTAGACCTGGACTAGCCGGGTTCCCTGAGCAGTTCTTC
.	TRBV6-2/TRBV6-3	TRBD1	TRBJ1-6	CASSYPRQGNSPLHF	TGTGCCAGCAGTTACCCGAGACAGGGTAATTCACCCCTCCACTTT
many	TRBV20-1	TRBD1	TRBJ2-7	CSARDWDSYSYEQYF	TGCAGTGCTAGAGATTGGGACAGTTACTCCTACGAGCAGTACTTC
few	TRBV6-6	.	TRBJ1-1	CASFYLEGTEAFF	TGTGCCAGCTTTTACCTGGAGGGCACTGAAGCTTTCTTT
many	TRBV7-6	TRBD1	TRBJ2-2	CASSLGRQGSTGELFF	TGTGCCAGCAGCTTAGGGAGACAGGGAAGTACCGGGGAGCTGTTTTTT
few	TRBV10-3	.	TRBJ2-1	CATGGGAEQFF	TGTGCCACCGGAGGGGGTGCTGAGCAGTTCTTC
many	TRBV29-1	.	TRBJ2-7	CSVVGLQAYEQYF	TGCAGCGTTGTGGGACTGCAAGCCTACGAGCAGTACTTC
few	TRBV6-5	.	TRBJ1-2	CASSYSYTVDYGYTF	TGTGCCAGCAGTTACTCGTATACTGTCGACTATGGCTACACCTTC
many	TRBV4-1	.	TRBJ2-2	CASSYTPNTGELFF	TGCGCCAGCAGCTACACACCGAACACCGGGGAGCTGTTTTTT